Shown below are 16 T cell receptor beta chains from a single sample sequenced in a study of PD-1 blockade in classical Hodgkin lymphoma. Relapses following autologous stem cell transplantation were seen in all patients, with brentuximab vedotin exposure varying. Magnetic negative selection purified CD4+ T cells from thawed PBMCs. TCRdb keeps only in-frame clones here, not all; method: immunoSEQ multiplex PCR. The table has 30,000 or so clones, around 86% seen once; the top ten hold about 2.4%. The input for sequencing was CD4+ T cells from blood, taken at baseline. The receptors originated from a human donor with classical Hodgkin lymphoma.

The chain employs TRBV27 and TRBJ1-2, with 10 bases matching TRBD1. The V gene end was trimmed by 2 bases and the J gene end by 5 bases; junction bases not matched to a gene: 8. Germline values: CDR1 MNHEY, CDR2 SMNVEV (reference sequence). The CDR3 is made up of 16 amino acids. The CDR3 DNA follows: TGTGCCAGCAGTTTACACGCCCCGGGACAGGGGTATGGCTACACCTTC. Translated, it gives CASSLHAPGQGYGYTF.

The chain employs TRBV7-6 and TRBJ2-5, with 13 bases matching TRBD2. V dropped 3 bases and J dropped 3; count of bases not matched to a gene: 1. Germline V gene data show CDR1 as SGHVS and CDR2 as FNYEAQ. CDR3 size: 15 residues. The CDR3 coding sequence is TGTGCCAGCAGCTTCGGACTAGCGGGGGAAGAGACCCAGTACTTC. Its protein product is CASSFGLAGEETQYF.

Here the CDR3 reads CASSESGQGTTEAFF. CDR3 nucleotides: TGTGCCAGCAGCGAAAGCGGACAGGGGACGACTGAAGCTTTCTTT. V and J are TRBV2 and TRBJ1-1; TRBD1 matches 9 bases. The V segment lost 6 bases and the J segment 5 bases; nucleotides outside the gene matches: 10. Germline V gene sequence: CDR1 SNHLY, CDR2 FYNNEI. The CDR3 has 15 residues.

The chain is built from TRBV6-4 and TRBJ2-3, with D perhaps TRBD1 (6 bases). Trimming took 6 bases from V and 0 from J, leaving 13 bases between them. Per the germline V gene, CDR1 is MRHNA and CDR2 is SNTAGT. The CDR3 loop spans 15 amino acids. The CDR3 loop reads CASSQYQGSTDTQYF. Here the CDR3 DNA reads TGTGCCAGCAGCCAATATCAGGGGAGCACAGATACGCAGTATTTT.

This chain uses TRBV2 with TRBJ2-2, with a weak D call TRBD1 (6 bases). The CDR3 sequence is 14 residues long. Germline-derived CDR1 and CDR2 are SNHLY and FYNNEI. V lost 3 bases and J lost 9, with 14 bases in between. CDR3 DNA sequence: TGTGCCAGCAGTGAGGACAGAGAGTGGAGGGAGCTGTTTTTT. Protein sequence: CASSEDREWRELFF.

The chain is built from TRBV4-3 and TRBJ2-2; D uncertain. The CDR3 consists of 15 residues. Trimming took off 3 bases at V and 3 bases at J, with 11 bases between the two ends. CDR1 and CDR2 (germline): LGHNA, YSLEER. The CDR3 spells CASSHSGPYTGELFF. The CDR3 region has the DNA TGCGCCAGCAGCCACTCCGGGCCCTACACCGGGGAGCTGTTTTTT.

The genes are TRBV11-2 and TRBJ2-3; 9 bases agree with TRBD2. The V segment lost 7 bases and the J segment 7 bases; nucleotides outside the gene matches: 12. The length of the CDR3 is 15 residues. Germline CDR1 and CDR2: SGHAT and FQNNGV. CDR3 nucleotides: TGTGCCAGCAACCTAGGACTAGCGTCGCGAAATACGCAGTATTTT. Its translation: CASNLGLASRNTQYF.

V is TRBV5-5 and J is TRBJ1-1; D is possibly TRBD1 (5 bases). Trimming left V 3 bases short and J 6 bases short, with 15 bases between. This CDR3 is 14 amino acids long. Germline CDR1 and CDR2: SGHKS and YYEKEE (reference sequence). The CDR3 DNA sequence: TGTGCCAGCAGCTCCAGGGTGGAGTTACCTGAAGCTTTCTTT. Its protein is CASSSRVELPEAFF.

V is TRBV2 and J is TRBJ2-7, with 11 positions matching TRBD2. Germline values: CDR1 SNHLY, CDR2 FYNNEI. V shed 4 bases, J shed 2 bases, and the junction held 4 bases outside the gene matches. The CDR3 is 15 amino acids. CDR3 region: CASSGGLAATYEQYF. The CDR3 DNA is TGTGCCAGCAGTGGGGGACTAGCGGCTACCTACGAGCAGTACTTC. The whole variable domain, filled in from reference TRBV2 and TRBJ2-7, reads EPEVTQTPSHQVTQMGQEVILRCVPISNHLYFYWYRQILGQKVEFLVSFYNNEISEKSEIFDDQFSVERPDGSNFTLKIRSTKLEDSAMYFCASSGGLAATYEQYFGPGTRLTVT.

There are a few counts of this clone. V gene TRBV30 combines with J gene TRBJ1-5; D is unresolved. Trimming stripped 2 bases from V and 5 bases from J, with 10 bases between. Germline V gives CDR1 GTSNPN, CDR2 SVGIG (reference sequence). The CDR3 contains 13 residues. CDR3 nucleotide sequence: TGTGCCTGGAGTAGGGCGGCGTATCAGCCCCAGCATTTT. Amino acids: CAWSRAAYQPQHF.

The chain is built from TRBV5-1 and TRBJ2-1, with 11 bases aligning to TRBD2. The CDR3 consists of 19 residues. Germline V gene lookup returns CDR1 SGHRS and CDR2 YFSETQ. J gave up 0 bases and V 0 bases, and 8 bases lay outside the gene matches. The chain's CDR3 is CASSLAPSGRPSSYNEQFF. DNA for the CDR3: TGCGCCAGCAGCTTGGCTCCTAGCGGGAGGCCGAGCTCCTACAATGAGCAGTTCTTC.

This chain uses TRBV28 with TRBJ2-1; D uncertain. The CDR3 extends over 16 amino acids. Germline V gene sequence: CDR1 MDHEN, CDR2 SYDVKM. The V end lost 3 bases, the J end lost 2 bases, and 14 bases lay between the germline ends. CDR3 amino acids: CASSFWAAPTYNEQFF. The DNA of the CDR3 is TGTGCCAGCAGTTTTTGGGCGGCGCCCACCTACAATGAGCAGTTCTTC.

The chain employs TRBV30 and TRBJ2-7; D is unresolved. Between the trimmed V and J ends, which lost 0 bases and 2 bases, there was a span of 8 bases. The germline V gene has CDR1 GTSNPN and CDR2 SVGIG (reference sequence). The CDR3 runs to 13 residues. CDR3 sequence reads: CAWSVPPTYEQYF. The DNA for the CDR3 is TGTGCCTGGAGTGTACCCCCGACCTACGAGCAGTACTTC.

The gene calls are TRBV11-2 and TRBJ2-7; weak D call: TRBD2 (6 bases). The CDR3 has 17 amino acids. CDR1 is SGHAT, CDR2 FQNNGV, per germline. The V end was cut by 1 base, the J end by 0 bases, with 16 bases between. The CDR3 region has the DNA TGTGCCAGCAGCTTAGGATCGGGGGTCCAAGCCTCCTACGAGCAGTACTTC. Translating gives CASSLGSGVQASYEQYF.

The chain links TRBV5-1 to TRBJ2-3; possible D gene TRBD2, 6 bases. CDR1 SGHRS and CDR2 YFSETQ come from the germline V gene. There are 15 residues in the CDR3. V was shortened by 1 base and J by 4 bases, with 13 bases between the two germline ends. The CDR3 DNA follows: TGCGCCAGCAGCTTGATAGCGGTCCGATCAGATACGCAGTATTTT. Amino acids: CASSLIAVRSDTQYF.

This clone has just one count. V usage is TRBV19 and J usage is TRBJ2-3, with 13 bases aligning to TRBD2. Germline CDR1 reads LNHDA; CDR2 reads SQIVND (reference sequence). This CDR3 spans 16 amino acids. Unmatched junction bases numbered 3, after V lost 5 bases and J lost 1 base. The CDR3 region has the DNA TGTGCCAGTAGTGCACTAGCGGGAGGGGGCACAGATACGCAGTATTTT. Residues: CASSALAGGGTDTQYF.